The 30 T cell receptor beta chains presented below share a single source sample, sequenced in a study of shared clonotypes between healthy human individuals (dated by TCRdb to about 2020). For the CD8 naive samples, CD45RO-negative cells were positively selected for CCR7, yielding a CD45RA+CCR7+ population from which TemRA cells were excluded. The library relied on the immunoSEQ multiplex PCR assay. The source is immuneACCESS, and TCRdb retained only in-frame sequences with V and J called. Part of the clones is not carried over; for the studies checked, unresolved V genes explain less than half of this, and the remainder is unexplained. A total of 800,000 or so clones appear in this sample, around 96% of them only once. In total, the top ten clones hold under 0.25% of the sample. Sequences were obtained from naive CD8+ T cells sorted from blood. The sample's cell subset or site label is to be understood as: CD45RA+CCR7+. The origin of the receptors is a man aged 25-40 years in good health.

This chain joins TRBV7-8 and TRBJ2-7, with TRBD2 matching over 11 bases. CDR3 length: 15 residues. Trimming cost V 5 bases and J 6 bases; bases outside gene matches: 9. Germline V gene data show CDR1 as SGHVS and CDR2 as FQNEAQ. CDR3 region: CASSVRLAGKIEQYF. CDR3 in DNA: TGTGCCAGCAGCGTACGACTAGCGGGAAAGATCGAGCAGTACTTC.

The chain combines TRBV2 with TRBJ1-2; 7 nucleotides align to TRBD1. V shed 3 bases, J shed 6 bases, and the junction held 4 bases outside the gene matches. The CDR3 runs 13 residues. The germline gives CDR1 SNHLY, CDR2 FYNNEI. The CDR3 reads CASSDRGGDGYTF. The CDR3 nucleotides are TGTGCCAGCAGTGACAGGGGGGGTGATGGCTACACCTTC.

The genes are TRBV4-1 and TRBJ2-1; D is perhaps TRBD2 (6 bases). CDR1 and CDR2 from the germline V gene are MGHRA and YSYEKL. This CDR3 has 13 residues. Trimming took off 3 bases at V and 8 bases at J, with 11 bases between the two ends. CDR3 sequence reads: CASSHVLADEQFF. CDR3 nucleotide sequence: TGCGCCAGCAGCCATGTACTAGCTGATGAGCAGTTCTTC.

This rearrangement joins TRBV29-1 to TRBJ1-1, with 8 bases aligning to TRBD1. Trimming at V came to 8 bases and at J to 6 bases, leaving 8 bases not matched to a gene. Per germline, CDR1 SQVTM and CDR2 ANQGSEA. The CDR3 spans 12 residues. DNA for the CDR3: TGCAGCTTCCGACAGGGGTCGTCTGAAGCTTTCTTT. Its protein is CSFRQGSSEAFF.

For the CDR3, the DNA is TGTGCCTGGAGTGTGGGGGGGCACACTGAAGCTTTCTTT. Protein product: CAWSVGGHTEAFF. This rearrangement joins TRBV30 to TRBJ1-1; a weak D match, TRBD1 (6 bases). The germline V gene has CDR1 GTSNPN and CDR2 SVGIG (reference sequence). The length of the CDR3 is 13 residues. Trimming removed 0 bases at V and 3 bases at J, with 8 bases between.

This chain uses TRBV6-5 with TRBJ2-5; TRBD1 might be the D (5 bases). The CDR3 covers 15 residues. Between the trimmed V and J ends, which lost 0 bases and 1 base, there was a span of 9 bases. The germline gives CDR1 MNHEY, CDR2 SVGAGI. This CDR3 reads CASSYSDGAQETQYF. DNA for the CDR3: TGTGCCAGCAGTTACTCCGATGGGGCCCAAGAGACCCAGTACTTC.

This chain links TRBV7-8 with TRBJ1-2, with no clear D. CDR3 length: 16 residues. Germline V gene data show CDR1 as SGHVS and CDR2 as FQNEAQ. Trimming removed 7 bases from V and 2 bases from J, with 20 bases in between. CDR3 amino acids: CASISRISDRNYGYTF. The CDR3 DNA reads as TGTGCCAGCATCAGTAGGATATCGGACCGCAACTATGGCTACACCTTC.

The chain uses TRBV5-1 and TRBJ2-1, with no clear D. The CDR3 covers 14 residues. Trimming removed 2 bases from V and 5 bases from J, with 11 bases in between. The germline V gene encodes CDR1 SGHRS and CDR2 YFSETQ. The CDR3 reads CASSFSDLNNEQFF. In DNA, the CDR3 is TGCGCCAGCAGCTTTTCGGACCTAAACAATGAGCAGTTCTTC.

The chain recombines TRBV10-3 with TRBJ2-1; D is unresolved. Trimming removed 0 bases from V and 5 bases from J, with 11 bases in between. Germline assignment: CDR1 ENHRY and CDR2 SYGVKD. The CDR3 extends over 15 amino acids. The CDR3 DNA follows: TGTGCCATCAGTGAGTCAGGTGAGAATAACAATGAGCAGTTCTTC. Its translation is CAISESGENNNEQFF.

The chain carries TRBV4-1 and TRBJ2-7; D not resolved. The germline CDR1 and CDR2 sequences are MGHRA and YSYEKL. V lost 3 bases and J lost 3, with 9 bases in between. This CDR3 comprises 13 residues. For the CDR3, the DNA is TGCGCCAGCAGCCAGGGGATCTACTACGAGCAGTACTTC. Protein product: CASSQGIYYEQYF.

CDR3 bases: TGTGCCAGCAGTGGGGACAGCAAACTCCTCATGAACACTGAAGCTTTCTTT. Protein product: CASSGDSKLLMNTEAFF. The chain is built from TRBV25-1 and TRBJ1-1, with 7 bases identical to TRBD1. J gave up 0 bases and V 4 bases, and 11 bases lay outside the gene matches. The CDR3 runs 17 residues. Germline V gives CDR1 MGHDK, CDR2 SYGVNS.

Of note for this clone: The sample carries other DNA sequences with the same CDR3. The chain employs TRBV20-1 and TRBJ2-1; D call uncertain. Germline V lookup: CDR1 DFQATT, CDR2 SNEGSKA (reference sequence). CDR3 size: 11 residues. Trimming pared 2 bases from V and 2 bases from J, leaving 1 base between. The CDR3 nucleotides read TGCAGTGCTAGACCCTACAATGAGCAGTTCTTC. It yields the protein CSARPYNEQFF.

The rearrangement joins TRBV14 to TRBJ2-7; 7 bases map to TRBD2. Per germline, CDR1 SGHDN and CDR2 FVKESK. CDR3 length: 13 residues. V lost 4 bases to trimming and J lost 6 bases; unmatched junction nucleotides: 6. CDR3 DNA sequence: TGTGCCAGCAGCCTCGGCGGGGGTAGCGAGCAGTACTTC. Residues: CASSLGGGSEQYF.

This chain joins TRBV5-1 and TRBJ2-3; 7 nucleotides align to TRBD2. This CDR3 comprises 14 residues. From germline, CDR1 is SGHRS and CDR2 YFSETQ. After removal of 6 bases from V and 0 bases from J, the junction contained 4 bases not matched to a gene. Written as DNA, the CDR3 is TGCGCCAGCACGCCTAGCGGTAGCACAGATACGCAGTATTTT. Translating gives CASTPSGSTDTQYF. Combining the CDR3 with reference TRBV5-1 and TRBJ2-3 gives the whole variable domain KAGVTQTPRYLIKTRGQQVTLSCSPISGHRSVSWYQQTPGQGLQFLFEYFSETQRNKGNFPGRFSGRQFSNSRSEMNVSTLELGDSALYLCASTPSGSTDTQYFGPGTRLTVL.

Comment on this clone: Within the sample, other DNA sequences also encode this same CDR3. V gene TRBV7-9 combines with J gene TRBJ2-1; no definite D call. This CDR3 has 12 residues. Trimming pared 5 bases from V and 4 bases from J, leaving 6 bases between. Germline V lookup: CDR1 SEHNR, CDR2 FQNEAQ (reference sequence). CDR3 sequence reads: CASSPLYNEQFF. CDR3 DNA: TGTGCCAGCAGCCCCCTTTACAATGAGCAGTTCTTC.

Worth noting for this clone: One junction end disagrees with the germline gene, perhaps due to a read error. This chain uses TRBV25-1 with TRBJ2-7, with D perhaps TRBD2 (5 bases). In germline, CDR1 is MGHDK, CDR2 SYGVNS. The CDR3 totals 17 residues. The CDR3 here is CASSEFHTGIRSSEQYF. CDR3 sequence (DNA): TGTGCCAGCAGCGAGTTCCACACCGGGATCCGCTCCTCCGAGCAGTACTTC.

The chain combines TRBV27 with TRBJ2-1, with D possibly being TRBD1 (6 bases). Trimming took 2 bases from V and 4 from J, leaving 15 bases between them. The CDR3 length is 16 residues. Looked up from germline, CDR1 is MNHEY and CDR2 is SMNVEV (reference sequence). Here the CDR3 reads CASSLTGKRGYNEQFF. DNA of the CDR3: TGTGCCAGCAGTTTAACAGGAAAAAGGGGGTACAATGAGCAGTTCTTC.

The table lists this clone with a count of one. The CDR3 spells CAISEMDHYGYTF. CDR3 sequence (DNA): TGTGCCATCAGTGAAATGGACCACTATGGCTACACCTTC. This chain uses TRBV10-3 with TRBJ1-2; D not resolved. This CDR3 has 13 amino acids. Trimming took 3 bases from V and 3 from J, leaving 8 bases between them. Germline V gene data show CDR1 as ENHRY and CDR2 as SYGVKD.

CDR3 sequence: CASSPSEGGPGVNEQFF. The CDR3 coding sequence is TGTGCCAGCTCACCATCGGAGGGAGGGCCCGGGGTCAATGAGCAGTTCTTC. The chain combines TRBV18 with TRBJ2-1; 7 bases match TRBD2. CDR1 is KGHSH and CDR2 is LQKENI in the germline V gene. CDR3 length equals 17 residues. V lost 2 bases, J lost 6 bases, and 13 bases stayed unmatched.

The rearrangement joins TRBV9 to TRBJ1-5, with no clear D. The CDR3 spans 13 residues. The germline gives CDR1 SGDLS, CDR2 YYNGEE. The V end was cut by 3 bases, the J end by 6 bases, with 10 bases between. The CDR3 sequence: CASSDGVSQPQHF. CDR3 coding DNA: TGTGCCAGCAGCGACGGGGTGAGTCAGCCCCAGCATTTT.

The chain combines TRBV19 with TRBJ1-2; D is unclear. In germline, CDR1 is LNHDA, CDR2 SQIVND (reference sequence). This CDR3 comprises 12 residues. The V gene lost 5 bases and the J gene lost 5 bases, with 9 bases spanning the gap. The CDR3 here is CASSLAEYGYTF. The DNA for the CDR3 is TGTGCCAGTAGTTTGGCAGAGTATGGCTACACCTTC.

This clone appeared once. This chain's CDR3 is CASSPPQVENTEAFF. DNA of the CDR3: TGTGCCAGCAGCCCGCCGCAGGTTGAGAACACTGAAGCTTTCTTT. The V call is TRBV7-9, the J call TRBJ1-1, with unresolved D. V lost 5 bases to trimming and J lost 1 base, with 14 bases between them. CDR1 SEHNR and CDR2 FQNEAQ come from the germline V gene (reference sequence). This CDR3 is built from 15 residues.

The chain combines TRBV11-2 with TRBJ1-1; D call uncertain. Germline CDR1 and CDR2: SGHAT and FQNNGV. This CDR3 region has 14 residues. Trimming took off 1 base at V and 0 bases at J, with 6 bases between the two ends. CDR3 sequence (DNA): TGTGCCAGCAGCTTAGCTCCTCTGAACACTGAAGCTTTCTTT. It yields the protein CASSLAPLNTEAFF.

The chain employs TRBV29-1 and TRBJ1-2; D uncertain. There are 15 residues in the CDR3. Germline-derived CDR1 and CDR2 are SQVTM and ANQGSEA. Between the trimmed V and J ends, which lost 3 bases and 5 bases, there was a span of 19 bases. CDR3 protein: CSVDRQAEVGYGYTF. Written as DNA, the CDR3 is TGCAGCGTTGATAGGCAGGCGGAGGTTGGGTATGGCTACACCTTC.

The rearrangement links TRBV11-2 to TRBJ2-3, with D possibly TRBD2 on 6 matching bases. The CDR3 runs 15 residues. V was trimmed by 4 bases and J by 4 bases, leaving 15 bases between them. CDR1 and CDR2 (germline): SGHAT, FQNNGV. The CDR3 DNA is TGTGCCAGCAGCTCGGGTCGGGGGTTCGCAGATACGCAGTATTTT. Protein: CASSSGRGFADTQYF.

V usage is TRBV9 and J usage is TRBJ2-7; the match to TRBD2 covers 8 bases. The CDR3 is 16 amino acids. Germline V gene lookup returns CDR1 SGDLS and CDR2 YYNGEE. The J segment lost 0 bases and the V segment lost 4 bases, leaving 9 bases of the junction unmatched. The chain's CDR3 is CASSPYSGASSYEQYF. In DNA, the CDR3 is TGTGCCAGCAGCCCCTATAGCGGGGCAAGCTCCTACGAGCAGTACTTC.

The rearrangement uses TRBV14 and TRBJ2-2; 7 nucleotides match TRBD1. This CDR3 comprises 14 residues. V dropped 9 bases and J dropped 7; count of bases not matched to a gene: 11. Germline assignment: CDR1 SGHDN and CDR2 FVKESK. The CDR3 protein is CARIDRVLSGELFF. The DNA for the CDR3 is TGTGCCAGGATTGACAGGGTTTTGAGCGGGGAGCTGTTTTTT. Combining the CDR3 with reference TRBV14 and TRBJ2-2 gives the whole variable domain EAGVTQFPSHSVIEKGQTVTLRCDPISGHDNLYWYRRVMGKEIKFLLHFVKESKQDESGMPNNRFLAERTGGTYSTLKVQPAELEDSGVYFCARIDRVLSGELFFGEGSRLTVL.

This chain connects TRBV5-5 to TRBJ1-1, with a tentative D call TRBD1 (6 bases). With 3 bases removed from V and 0 bases from J, the gap between germline ends came to 15 bases. The germline V gene has CDR1 SGHKS and CDR2 YYEKEE (reference sequence). CDR3 length equals 16 residues. CDR3 sequence (DNA): TGTGCCAGCAGCTCAACAGGGTCGGTGGTGAACACTGAAGCTTTCTTT. Its protein is CASSSTGSVVNTEAFF. Full variable domain (outside the CDR3, taken from reference TRBV5-5 and TRBJ1-1): DAGVTQSPTHLIKTRGQQVTLRCSPISGHKSVSWYQQVLGQGPQFIFQYYEKEERGRGNFPDRFSARQFPNYSSELNVNALLLGDSALYLCASSSTGSVVNTEAFFGQGTRLTVV.

This chain uses TRBV4-1 with TRBJ1-4; no clear D gene. The germline V gene has CDR1 MGHRA and CDR2 YSYEKL. This CDR3 is built from 12 residues. The V end was cut by 4 bases, the J end by 8 bases, with 8 bases between. The CDR3, as DNA: TGCGCCAGCAGCCCCGAGGACGAAAAACTGTTTTTT. Translated, it gives CASSPEDEKLFF.

The J gene is TRBJ1-5, the V gene TRBV29-1; 7 bases match TRBD1. The CDR3 sequence is 13 residues long. CDR1 is SQVTM and CDR2 is ANQGSEA in the germline V gene. Trimming took 7 bases from V and 6 from J; bases not matched to a gene: 9. The CDR3 DNA follows: TGCAGCGCGCGGACAGGATCCAGTCAGCCCCAGCATTTT. Translation gives CSARTGSSQPQHF.